A selection of T cell receptor beta chains follows, all from one sample in a study of post-analysis software for immune sequencing data. TCRdb reprocessed the PCR reads via MiXCR and lists one record per CDR3 protein. The sample has roughly 800,000 distinct CDR3 sequences; less than 35% are singletons. Sample: blood. The origin of the receptors is a girl aged 5-17 years with multiple sclerosis. Both conserved end residues are part of each CDR3. The D gene is left open where the match is weak. Only some rows state a clone size, as once, few, many or a class for expanded clones.

cdr3_length	v_call	j_call	clone_size	d_call	cdr3_aa	cdr3_nt
15	TRBV6-2/TRBV6-3	TRBJ2-5	few	TRBD1	CASSYVGTGGETQYF	TGTGCCAGCAGTTACGTCGGGACAGGGGGAGAGACCCAGTACTTC
14	TRBV7-2	TRBJ2-5	few	.	CASSSARSEGTQYF	TGTGCCAGCAGCTCCGCGCGGTCCGAGGGGACCCAGTACTTC
12	TRBV20-1	TRBJ2-7	.	.	CSATPGPYEQYF	TGCAGTGCTACCCCGGGACCCTACGAGCAGTACTTC
12	TRBV10-3	TRBJ2-1	.	.	CAISVADNEQFF	TGTGCCATCAGTGTAGCAGACAATGAGCAGTTCTTC
14	TRBV6-5	TRBJ1-2	.	.	CASSATGFYYGYTF	TGTGCCAGCAGCGCAACAGGGTTTTACTATGGCTACACCTTC
15	TRBV10-2	TRBJ2-3	few	.	CASGAETGNTDTQYF	TGCGCCAGCGGGGCCGAGACAGGCAACACAGATACGCAGTATTTT
13	TRBV6-2/TRBV6-3	TRBJ2-1	.	TRBD2	CASSSSGTVEQFF	TGTGCCAGCAGTAGTAGCGGGACGGTTGAGCAGTTCTTC
13	TRBV12-3/TRBV12-4	TRBJ2-3	.	.	CASSPLASDKQYF	TGTGCCAGCAGTCCCCTAGCATCAGATAAGCAGTATTTT
14	TRBV28	TRBJ2-4	.	TRBD2	CASSLRGSKNIQYF	TGTGCCAGCAGTTTGCGGGGGTCCAAAAACATTCAGTACTTC
14	TRBV6-5	TRBJ2-5	many	TRBD1	CASKGGAEQETQYF	TGTGCCAGCAAAGGGGGCGCGGAACAAGAGACCCAGTACTTC
16	TRBV20-1	TRBJ2-7	few	TRBD2	CSARTGLAGGPSEQYF	TGCAGTGCTAGGACAGGACTAGCGGGAGGGCCCTCCGAGCAGTACTTC
14	TRBV28	TRBJ1-2	few	.	CASSLSVGLYGYTF	TGTGCCAGCAGTTTAAGCGTCGGCCTATATGGCTACACCTTC
15	TRBV7-2	TRBJ2-6	.	.	CASSTALSGANVLTF	TGTGCCAGCAGCACAGCTCTCTCTGGGGCCAACGTCCTGACTTTC
15	TRBV7-2	TRBJ2-5	.	.	CASSFQQGEGETQYF	TGTGCCAGCAGCTTTCAACAGGGTGAAGGGGAGACCCAGTACTTC
15	TRBV12-3/TRBV12-4	TRBJ2-3	.	TRBD2	CASSHPSGRMDTQYF	TGTGCCAGCAGCCACCCAAGCGGGAGGATGGATACGCAGTATTTT
15	TRBV12-5	TRBJ2-1	.	.	CASGGPGSSYNEQFF	TGTGCTAGTGGGGGGCCGGGGAGCTCCTACAATGAGCAGTTCTTC
15	TRBV7-9	TRBJ2-7	.	TRBD2	CASSLLAVYSYEQYF	TGTGCCAGCAGCTTACTAGCGGTGTACTCCTACGAGCAGTACTTC